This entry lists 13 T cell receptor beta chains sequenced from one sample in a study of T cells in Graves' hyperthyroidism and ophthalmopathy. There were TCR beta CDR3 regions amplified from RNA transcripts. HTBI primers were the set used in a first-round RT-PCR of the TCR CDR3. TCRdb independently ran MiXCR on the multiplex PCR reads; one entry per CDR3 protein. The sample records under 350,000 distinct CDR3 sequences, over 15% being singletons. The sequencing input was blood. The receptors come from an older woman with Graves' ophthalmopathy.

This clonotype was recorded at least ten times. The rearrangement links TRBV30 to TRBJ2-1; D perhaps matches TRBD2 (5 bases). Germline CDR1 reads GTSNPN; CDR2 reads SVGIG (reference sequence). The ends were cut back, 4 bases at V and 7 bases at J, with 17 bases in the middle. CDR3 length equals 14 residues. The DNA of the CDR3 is TGTGCCTGGACCTTAGATTTCGGGGAGAATGAGCAGTTCTTC. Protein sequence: CAWTLDFGENEQFF.

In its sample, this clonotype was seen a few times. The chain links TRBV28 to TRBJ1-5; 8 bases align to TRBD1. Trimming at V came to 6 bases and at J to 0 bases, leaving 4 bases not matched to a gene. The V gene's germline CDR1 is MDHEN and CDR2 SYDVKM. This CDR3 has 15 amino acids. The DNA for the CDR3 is TGTGCCAGCAGGGGAGGACAGGGTAGCAATCAGCCCCAGCATTTT. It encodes CASRGGQGSNQPQHF. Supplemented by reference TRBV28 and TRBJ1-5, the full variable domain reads DVKVTQSSRYLVKRTGEKVFLECVQDMDHENMFWYRQDPGLGLRLIYFSYDVKMKEKGDIPEGYSVSREKKERFSLILESASTNQTSMYLCASRGGQGSNQPQHFGDGTRLSIL.

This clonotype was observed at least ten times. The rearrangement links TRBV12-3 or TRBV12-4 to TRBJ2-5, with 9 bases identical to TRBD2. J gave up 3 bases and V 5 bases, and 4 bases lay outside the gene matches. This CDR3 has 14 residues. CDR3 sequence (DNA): TGTGCCAGCAGTCTTAGCGGGAGCGAAGAGACCCAGTACTTC. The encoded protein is CASSLSGSEETQYF.

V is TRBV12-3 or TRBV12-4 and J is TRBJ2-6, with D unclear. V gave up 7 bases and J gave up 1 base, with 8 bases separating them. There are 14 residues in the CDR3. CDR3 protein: CASIVKSGANVLTF. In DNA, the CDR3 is TGTGCCAGCATCGTAAAATCTGGGGCCAACGTCCTGACTTTC.

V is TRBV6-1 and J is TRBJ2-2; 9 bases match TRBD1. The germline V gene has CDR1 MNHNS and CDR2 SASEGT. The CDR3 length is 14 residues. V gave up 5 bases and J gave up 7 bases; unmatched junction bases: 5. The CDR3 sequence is CASSLQGAVGELFF. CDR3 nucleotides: TGTGCCAGCAGTTTACAGGGGGCCGTCGGGGAGCTGTTTTTT.

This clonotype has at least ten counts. The CDR3 protein is CASNPNMGGNTIYF. The CDR3 DNA sequence: TGTGCCAGCAACCCGAACATGGGAGGAAACACCATATATTTT. The genes are TRBV7-2 and TRBJ1-3; no reliable D call. V lost 7 bases to trimming and J lost 4 bases, with 14 bases between them. Germline CDR1 and CDR2: SGHTA and FQGNSA. The CDR3 has 14 residues. Supplemented by reference TRBV7-2 and TRBJ1-3, the full variable domain reads GAGVSQSPSNKVTEKGKDVELRCDPISGHTALYWYRQSLGQGLEFLIYFQGNSAPDKSGLPSDRFSAERTGGSVSTLTIQRTQQEDSAVYLCASNPNMGGNTIYFGEGSWLTVV.

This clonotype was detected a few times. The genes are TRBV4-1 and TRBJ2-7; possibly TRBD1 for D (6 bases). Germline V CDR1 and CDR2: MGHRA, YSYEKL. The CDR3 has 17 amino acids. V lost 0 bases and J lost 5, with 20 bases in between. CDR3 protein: CASSQDPQGSGDHEQYF. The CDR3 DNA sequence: TGCGCCAGCAGCCAAGATCCTCAGGGATCAGGGGACCACGAGCAGTACTTC.

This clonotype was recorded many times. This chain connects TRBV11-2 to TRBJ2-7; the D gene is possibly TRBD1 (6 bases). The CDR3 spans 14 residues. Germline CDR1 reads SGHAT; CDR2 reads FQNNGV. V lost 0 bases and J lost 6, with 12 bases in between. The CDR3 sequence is CASSLESSRGEQYF. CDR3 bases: TGTGCCAGCAGCTTAGAATCGAGCAGGGGCGAGCAGTACTTC.

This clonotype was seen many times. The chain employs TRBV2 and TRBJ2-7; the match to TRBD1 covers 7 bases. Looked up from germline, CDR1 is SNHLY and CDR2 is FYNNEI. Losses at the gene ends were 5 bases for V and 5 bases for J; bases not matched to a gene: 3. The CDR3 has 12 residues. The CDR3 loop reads CASSTDRDEQYF. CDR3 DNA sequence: TGTGCCAGCAGTACTGACAGGGACGAGCAGTACTTC. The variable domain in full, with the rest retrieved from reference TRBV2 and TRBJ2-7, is EPEVTQTPSHQVTQMGQEVILRCVPISNHLYFYWYRQILGQKVEFLVSFYNNEISEKSEIFDDQFSVERPDGSNFTLKIRSTKLEDSAMYFCASSTDRDEQYFGPGTRLTVT.

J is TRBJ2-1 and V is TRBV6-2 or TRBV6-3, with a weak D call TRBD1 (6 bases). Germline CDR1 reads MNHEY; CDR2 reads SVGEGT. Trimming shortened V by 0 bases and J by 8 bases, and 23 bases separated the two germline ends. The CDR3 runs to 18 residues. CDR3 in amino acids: CASSYSMYGQLQTDEQFF. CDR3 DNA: TGTGCCAGCAGTTACTCGATGTATGGACAGCTACAGACCGATGAGCAGTTCTTC.

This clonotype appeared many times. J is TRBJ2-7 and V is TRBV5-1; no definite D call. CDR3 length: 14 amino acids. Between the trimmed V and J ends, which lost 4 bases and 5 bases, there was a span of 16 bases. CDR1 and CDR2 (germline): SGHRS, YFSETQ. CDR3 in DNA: TGCGCCAGCAGCACCCATTCGGGTCTCCACGAGCAGTACTTC. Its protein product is CASSTHSGLHEQYF.

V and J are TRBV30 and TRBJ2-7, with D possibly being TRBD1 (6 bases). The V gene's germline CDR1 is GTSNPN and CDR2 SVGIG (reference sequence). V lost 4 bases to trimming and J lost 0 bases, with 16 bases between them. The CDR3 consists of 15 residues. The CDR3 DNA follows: TGTGCCTGGAATATGGGACATACAAGCTCCTACGAGCAGTACTTC. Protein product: CAWNMGHTSSYEQYF.

The CDR3 sequence: CASRLIRDRMGEQYF. The CDR3 DNA reads TGCGCCAGCAGGCTTATCCGGGACAGGATGGGCGAGCAGTACTTC. J is TRBJ2-7 and V is TRBV5-1, with TRBD1 matching 8 bases. Looked up from germline, CDR1 is SGHRS and CDR2 is YFSETQ. The CDR3 covers 15 residues. Trimming at V came to 5 bases and at J to 6 bases, leaving 13 bases not matched to a gene.